This T cell receptor (beta chain) is drawn from a study of regulatory T cells in long-lasting Graves disease. Whole-study findings and limits: Segments TRBV28, TRBJ1-2 and TRBJ2-5 showed preferential usage in persistent disease. Reduced TCR diversity was observed in persistent Graves' patients versus newly diagnosed patients.

CDR3 regions were amplified by Arm-PCR using iRepertoire HTBI primers to build TCR beta libraries. TCRdb re-called the multiplex PCR reads through MiXCR, storing one row per CDR3 protein. The sample consists of over 200,000 distinct CDR3 sequences, about 20% of them appearing once. The sample's time point: newly diagnosed GD, antithyroid drugs for less than 3 months. Following extraction of RNA from PBMCs, that RNA was used to make the TCR library. CDR3 length: 13 residues. Germline values: CDR1 SGHRS, CDR2 YFSETQ. This clonotype was detected ten times or more. The antigen is unknown. One end of the junction does not line up with germline, which may come from a read error. These data were also reused for a study on T cells in Graves' hyperthyroidism and ophthalmopathy.

The V call is TRBV5-1, the J call TRBJ1-5; D gene uncertain. The TCR was taken from a woman aged 30 to 39 with Graves disease. The input for sequencing was peripheral blood mononuclear cells (PBMCs), taken at new diagnosis, from a patient treated with antithyroid drugs. This CDR3 reads CASSLAGGQPQHF. CDR3 DNA sequence: TGTGCCAGCAGCTTAGCTGGTGGCCAGCCCCAGCATTTT.